These T cell receptor beta chains were read from a single sample in a study of cytomegalovirus exposure and HLA in healthy donors. Produced via immunoSEQ multiplex PCR; TCRdb's table is partial and in-frame only. This sample has some 98,000 clones, with about 80% found just once. The sample was PBMCs. Receptors were obtained from a man between 18 and 35 years old in good health and CMV-seropositive. Each CDR3 is given with its conserved first and last residue. The order of the fields is clone size, J gene, D gene, V gene, CDR3 protein, CDR3 DNA. D genes are given only for firm matches. Clone sizes are given selectively: once, few, many, or a class where the clone is expanded.

abundance: once
j_gene: TRBJ2-5
d_gene: TRBD1
v_gene: TRBV7-8
CDR3aa: CASSPGGTGQETQYF
CDR3nt: TGTGCCAGCAGCCCAGGCGGGACAGGACAAGAGACCCAGTACTTC

abundance: -
j_gene: TRBJ1-1
d_gene: -
v_gene: TRBV18
CDR3aa: CASSQRPVAEAFF
CDR3nt: TGTGCCAGCTCACAGAGGCCGGTGGCTGAAGCTTTCTTT

abundance: once
j_gene: TRBJ1-5
d_gene: TRBD1
v_gene: TRBV9
CDR3aa: CASSVRTGGLNQPQHF
CDR3nt: TGTGCCAGCAGCGTACGGACAGGGGGCTTGAATCAGCCCCAGCATTTT

abundance: -
j_gene: TRBJ2-1
d_gene: -
v_gene: TRBV2
CDR3aa: CASIKTQGSYNEQFF
CDR3nt: TGTGCCAGCATTAAGACACAGGGCTCCTACAATGAGCAGTTCTTC

abundance: -
j_gene: TRBJ2-7
d_gene: -
v_gene: TRBV7-2
CDR3aa: CASSFRGAISYEQYF
CDR3nt: TGTGCCAGCAGCTTTCGGGGGGCTATCTCCTACGAGCAGTACTTC

abundance: -
j_gene: TRBJ2-7
d_gene: -
v_gene: TRBV7-9
CDR3aa: CASSPTGWSEQYF
CDR3nt: TGTGCCAGCAGCCCCACAGGGTGGAGCGAGCAGTACTTC

abundance: -
j_gene: TRBJ1-3
d_gene: -
v_gene: TRBV15
CDR3aa: CATTSFDQVSGNTIYF
CDR3nt: TGTGCCACCACCTCCTTCGACCAGGTCTCTGGAAACACCATATATTTT

abundance: -
j_gene: TRBJ1-6
d_gene: -
v_gene: TRBV28
CDR3aa: CASREYLNSPLHF
CDR3nt: TGTGCCAGTAGAGAATATTTAAATTCACCCCTCCACTTT

abundance: -
j_gene: TRBJ2-1
d_gene: TRBD2
v_gene: TRBV10-2
CDR3aa: CASRSGGAEQFF
CDR3nt: TGCGCCAGCAGGAGCGGGGGGGCTGAGCAGTTCTTC

abundance: -
j_gene: TRBJ1-1
d_gene: -
v_gene: TRBV6-1
CDR3aa: CASSELSSLTEAFF
CDR3nt: TGTGCCAGCAGTGAACTGTCCTCTCTCACTGAAGCTTTCTTT

abundance: -
j_gene: TRBJ2-5
d_gene: -
v_gene: TRBV18
CDR3aa: CASSPRSAQETQYF
CDR3nt: TGTGCCAGCTCACCACGTAGCGCACAAGAGACCCAGTACTTC

abundance: few
j_gene: TRBJ2-7
d_gene: TRBD1
v_gene: TRBV5-1
CDR3aa: CASSLADTGDEQYF
CDR3nt: TGCGCCAGCAGCTTGGCCGACACAGGGGACGAGCAGTACTTC

abundance: -
j_gene: TRBJ1-1
d_gene: -
v_gene: TRBV5-1
CDR3aa: CASSPQMNTEAFF
CDR3nt: TGCGCCAGCAGCCCGCAGATGAACACTGAAGCTTTCTTT

abundance: -
j_gene: TRBJ2-5
d_gene: -
v_gene: TRBV7-9
CDR3aa: CASSLLLGLETQYF
CDR3nt: TGTGCCAGCAGCTTACTCTTGGGGCTAGAGACCCAGTACTTC

abundance: -
j_gene: TRBJ2-1
d_gene: TRBD2
v_gene: TRBV27
CDR3aa: CASSWTSGGYNEQFF
CDR3nt: TGTGCCAGCAGTTGGACTAGCGGGGGTTACAATGAGCAGTTCTTC

abundance: once
j_gene: TRBJ2-1
d_gene: TRBD2
v_gene: TRBV10-3
CDR3aa: CAINRGVGDEQFF
CDR3nt: TGTGCCATCAACCGGGGGGTTGGGGATGAGCAGTTCTTC

abundance: few
j_gene: TRBJ2-2
d_gene: -
v_gene: TRBV27
CDR3aa: CASRGLGGNTGELFF
CDR3nt: TGTGCCAGCAGAGGACTAGGGGGGAACACCGGGGAGCTGTTTTTT

abundance: -
j_gene: TRBJ2-5
d_gene: TRBD1
v_gene: TRBV27
CDR3aa: CASSPGDRGAQETQYF
CDR3nt: TGTGCCAGCAGTCCTGGGGACAGGGGGGCCCAAGAGACCCAGTACTTC

abundance: -
j_gene: TRBJ1-1
d_gene: -
v_gene: TRBV12-5
CDR3aa: CASGLNTGAEAFF
CDR3nt: TGTGCTAGTGGTTTGAATACAGGTGCTGAAGCTTTCTTT

abundance: -
j_gene: TRBJ1-1
d_gene: -
v_gene: TRBV10-1
CDR3aa: CASSAGRRVHAEAFF
CDR3nt: TGCGCCAGCAGTGCCGGTCGACGGGTCCACGCTGAAGCTTTCTTT

abundance: -
j_gene: TRBJ2-2
d_gene: -
v_gene: TRBV5-1
CDR3aa: CASSQGGANTGELFF
CDR3nt: TGCGCCAGCAGCCAAGGCGGGGCGAACACCGGGGAGCTGTTTTTT

abundance: -
j_gene: TRBJ1-1
d_gene: TRBD1
v_gene: TRBV5-6
CDR3aa: CASSLRQGRENTEAFF
CDR3nt: TGTGCCAGCAGCTTGAGACAGGGGCGAGAGAACACTGAAGCTTTCTTT

abundance: -
j_gene: TRBJ2-1
d_gene: TRBD2
v_gene: TRBV5-1
CDR3aa: CAIRLAGAHYNEQFF
CDR3nt: TGCGCCATCAGACTAGCGGGGGCCCACTACAATGAGCAGTTCTTC

abundance: -
j_gene: TRBJ2-5
d_gene: -
v_gene: TRBV20-1
CDR3aa: CSFDSFETQYF
CDR3nt: TGCAGCTTCGACTCATTTGAGACCCAGTACTTC

abundance: once
j_gene: TRBJ2-2
d_gene: -
v_gene: TRBV5-1
CDR3aa: CASSLGGRGTGELFF
CDR3nt: TGCGCCAGCAGCTTGGGGGGGCGAGGAACCGGGGAGCTGTTTTTT

abundance: -
j_gene: TRBJ2-7
d_gene: -
v_gene: TRBV5-4
CDR3aa: CASSPGQSYEQYF
CDR3nt: TGTGCCAGCAGCCCCGGACAGAGCTACGAGCAGTACTTC

abundance: -
j_gene: TRBJ2-2
d_gene: -
v_gene: TRBV1
CDR3aa: CTSSHANTGANTGELFF
CDR3nt: TGCACCAGCAGCCACGCGAACACAGGGGCGAACACCGGGGAGCTGTTTTTT

abundance: -
j_gene: TRBJ1-4
d_gene: -
v_gene: TRBV19
CDR3aa: CASSIVRDPLPGWTNEKLFF
CDR3nt: TGTGCCAGTAGTATTGTTCGGGATCCTTTACCTGGGTGGACTAATGAAAAACTGTTTTTT

abundance: -
j_gene: TRBJ1-3
d_gene: TRBD1
v_gene: TRBV6-1
CDR3aa: CASSVGQAANTIYF
CDR3nt: TGTGCCAGCAGTGTAGGACAGGCGGCAAACACCATATATTTT

abundance: -
j_gene: TRBJ1-2
d_gene: TRBD1
v_gene: TRBV2
CDR3aa: CASAGQENYGYTF
CDR3nt: TGTGCCAGCGCCGGACAGGAGAACTATGGCTACACCTTC

abundance: -
j_gene: TRBJ1-5
d_gene: TRBD1
v_gene: TRBV6-5
CDR3aa: CASSYTTGSEQPQHF
CDR3nt: TGTGCCAGCAGTTACACGACAGGGTCGGAACAGCCCCAGCATTTT

abundance: -
j_gene: TRBJ1-2
d_gene: -
v_gene: TRBV5-1
CDR3aa: CASSYDSNYGYTF
CDR3nt: TGCGCCAGCAGCTATGATAGCAACTATGGCTACACCTTC

abundance: -
j_gene: TRBJ2-1
d_gene: TRBD1
v_gene: TRBV5-1
CDR3aa: CASSLRDRGWDEQFF
CDR3nt: TGCGCCAGCAGCTTGAGGGACAGGGGGTGGGATGAGCAGTTCTTC

abundance: -
j_gene: TRBJ1-5
d_gene: -
v_gene: TRBV19
CDR3aa: CASSIVSLNQPQHF
CDR3nt: TGTGCCAGTAGTATAGTCAGTCTCAATCAGCCCCAGCATTTT

abundance: -
j_gene: TRBJ2-3
d_gene: TRBD2
v_gene: TRBV7-2
CDR3aa: CASSFGGTSGGADTQYF
CDR3nt: TGTGCCAGCAGCTTCGGAGGGACTAGCGGGGGGGCAGATACGCAGTATTTT

abundance: -
j_gene: TRBJ2-5
d_gene: TRBD2
v_gene: TRBV5-1
CDR3aa: CASSLEGRGWETQYF
CDR3nt: TGCGCCAGCAGCTTGGAAGGGAGGGGATGGGAGACCCAGTACTTC

abundance: once
j_gene: TRBJ2-7
d_gene: -
v_gene: TRBV30
CDR3aa: CAWSVSAYEQYF
CDR3nt: TGTGCCTGGAGTGTATCAGCCTACGAGCAGTACTTC

abundance: -
j_gene: TRBJ2-1
d_gene: TRBD1
v_gene: TRBV7-7
CDR3aa: CASSWDRSGEQFF
CDR3nt: TGTGCCAGCAGCTGGGACAGATCGGGGGAGCAGTTCTTC

abundance: -
j_gene: TRBJ1-4
d_gene: -
v_gene: TRBV2
CDR3aa: CASSEVWSATNEKLFF
CDR3nt: TGTGCCAGCAGTGAAGTGTGGAGTGCAACTAATGAAAAACTGTTTTTT

abundance: -
j_gene: TRBJ1-5
d_gene: -
v_gene: TRBV6-4
CDR3aa: CASSEIAGSNQPQHF
CDR3nt: TGTGCCAGCAGTGAGATTGCAGGGAGCAATCAGCCCCAGCATTTT

abundance: -
j_gene: TRBJ2-7
d_gene: TRBD2
v_gene: TRBV6-6
CDR3aa: CASRPAGDYEQYF
CDR3nt: TGTGCCAGCAGACCAGCGGGGGACTACGAGCAGTACTTC

abundance: -
j_gene: TRBJ2-5
d_gene: -
v_gene: TRBV4-1
CDR3aa: CASSQLTGTQSLWAQYF
CDR3nt: TGCGCCAGCAGCCAGCTAACCGGGACTCAATCCCTATGGGCCCAGTACTTC

abundance: few
j_gene: TRBJ2-7
d_gene: -
v_gene: TRBV6-1
CDR3aa: CASVRDSSSYEQYF
CDR3nt: TGTGCCAGCGTGCGGGACAGCAGCTCCTACGAGCAGTACTTC

abundance: -
j_gene: TRBJ1-2
d_gene: TRBD1
v_gene: TRBV11-2
CDR3aa: CASSLDRRQGIYGYTF
CDR3nt: TGTGCCAGCAGCTTAGATAGAAGACAGGGGATCTATGGCTACACCTTC

abundance: few
j_gene: TRBJ1-4
d_gene: TRBD1
v_gene: TRBV16
CDR3aa: CASSQSPGQGGKLFF
CDR3nt: TGTGCCAGCAGCCAATCGCCGGGACAGGGAGGAAAACTGTTTTTT

abundance: -
j_gene: TRBJ2-3
d_gene: -
v_gene: TRBV13
CDR3aa: CASSLRGGGTLTDTQYF
CDR3nt: TGTGCCAGCAGCTTAAGGGGCGGGGGCACCCTCACAGATACGCAGTATTTT

abundance: few
j_gene: TRBJ2-7
d_gene: -
v_gene: TRBV7-9
CDR3aa: CASSLGNTLASRSREQYF
CDR3nt: TGTGCCAGCAGCTTAGGGAATACACTAGCTTCGAGGTCTCGGGAGCAGTACTTC

abundance: -
j_gene: TRBJ1-4
d_gene: TRBD1
v_gene: TRBV6-1
CDR3aa: CASSAMPGQGRPNEKLFF
CDR3nt: TGTGCCAGCAGTGCGATGCCGGGACAGGGCAGGCCTAATGAAAAACTGTTTTTT